Included here is one T cell receptor (beta chain) sequence, with context. Its antigen is unidentified. This specimen belongs to a study of radiotherapy plus CTLA-4 blockade in lung cancer. Study-level background: The study recorded objective responses in around a sixth of patients and disease control in approximately 29%. Study-wide findings and caveats: Blood saw expansion of tumor-derived TCR clones after radiotherapy plus ipilimumab.

Clones were read by immunoSEQ multiplex PCR, and TCRdb kept only the in-frame ones, dropping some. The repertoire includes tens of thousands of clones, 76% of them detected once, and 2.5% to 3% sits in the top ten. With 5 bases removed from V and 5 bases from J, the gap between germline ends came to 15 bases. This CDR3 contains 14 residues. Germline lookup yields CDR1 SGHTA and CDR2 FQGNSA. People whose metastatic non-small-cell lung cancer was chemo-refractory got focal radiation along with CTLA-4 blockade by ipilimumab. Material: peripheral blood, obtained from a patient treated with radiotherapy plus ipilimumab. This chain joins TRBV7-2 and TRBJ2-5; D is possibly TRBD1 (6 bases). The TCR comes from a human donor with non-small cell lung cancer who had a complete response to radiotherapy plus ipilimumab. This chain's CDR3 is CASSTLRGSETQYF. The DNA of the CDR3 is TGTGCCAGCAGCACCCTCAGGGGTTCGGAGACCCAGTACTTC.